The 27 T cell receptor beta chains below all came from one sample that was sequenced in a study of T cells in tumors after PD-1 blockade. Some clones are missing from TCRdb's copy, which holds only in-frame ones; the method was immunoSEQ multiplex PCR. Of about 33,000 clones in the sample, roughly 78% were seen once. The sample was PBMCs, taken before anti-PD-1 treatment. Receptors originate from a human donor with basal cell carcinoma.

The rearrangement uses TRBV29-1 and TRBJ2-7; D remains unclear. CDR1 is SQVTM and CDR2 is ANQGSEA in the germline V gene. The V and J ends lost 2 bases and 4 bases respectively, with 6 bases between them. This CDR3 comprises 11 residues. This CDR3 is CSVESGYEQYF. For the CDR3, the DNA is TGCAGCGTTGAATCGGGTTACGAGCAGTACTTC.

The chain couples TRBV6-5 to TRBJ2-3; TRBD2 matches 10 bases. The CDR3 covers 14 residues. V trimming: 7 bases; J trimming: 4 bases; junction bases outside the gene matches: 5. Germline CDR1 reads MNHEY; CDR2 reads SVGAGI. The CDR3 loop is CASIASGSSDTQYF. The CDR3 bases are TGTGCCAGCATAGCTAGCGGGAGCTCAGATACGCAGTATTTT.

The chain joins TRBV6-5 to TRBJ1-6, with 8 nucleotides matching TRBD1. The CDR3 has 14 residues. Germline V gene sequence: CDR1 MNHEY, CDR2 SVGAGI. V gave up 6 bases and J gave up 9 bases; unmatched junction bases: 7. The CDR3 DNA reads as TGTGCCAGCAGAACCGGGACAGGTACTTCACCCCTCCACTTT. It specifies CASRTGTGTSPLHF.

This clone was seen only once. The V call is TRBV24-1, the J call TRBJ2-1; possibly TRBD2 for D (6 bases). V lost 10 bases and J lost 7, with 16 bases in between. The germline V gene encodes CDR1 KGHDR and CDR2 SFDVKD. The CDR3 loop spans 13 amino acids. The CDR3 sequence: CATCSWGGNEQFF. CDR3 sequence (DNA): TGTGCCACTTGTTCTTGGGGAGGAAATGAGCAGTTCTTC.

This chain's CDR3 is CASSDYQGNTIYF. In nucleotides, the CDR3 is TGTGCCAGCAGCGACTATCAGGGGAACACCATATATTTT. The rearrangement joins TRBV9 to TRBJ1-3; TRBD1 is a possible D gene (6 bases). The germline CDR1 and CDR2 sequences are SGDLS and YYNGEE. This CDR3 contains 13 residues. The V and J ends lost 3 bases and 7 bases respectively, with 11 bases between them.

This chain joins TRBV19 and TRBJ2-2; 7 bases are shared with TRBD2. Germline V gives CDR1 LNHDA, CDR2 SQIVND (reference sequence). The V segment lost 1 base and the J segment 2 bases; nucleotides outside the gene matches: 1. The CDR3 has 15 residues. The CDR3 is CASSIVGLNTGELFF. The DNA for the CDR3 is TGTGCCAGTAGTATAGTGGGACTAAACACCGGGGAGCTGTTTTTT.

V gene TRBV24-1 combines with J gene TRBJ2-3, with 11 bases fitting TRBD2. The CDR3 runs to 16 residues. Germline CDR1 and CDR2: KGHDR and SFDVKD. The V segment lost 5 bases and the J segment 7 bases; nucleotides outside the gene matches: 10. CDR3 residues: CATSGASGGQRYTQYF. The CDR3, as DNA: TGTGCCACCAGTGGGGCTAGCGGGGGGCAACGGTATACGCAGTATTTT.

The CDR3 DNA sequence: TGTGCCACCAGCAGAGGAGGGGGAACGAACACCGGGGAGCTGTTTTTT. Protein sequence: CATSRGGGTNTGELFF. This chain uses TRBV15 with TRBJ2-2; the D gene is possibly TRBD1 (6 bases). The CDR3 is made up of 16 amino acids. Per the germline V gene, CDR1 is LNHNV and CDR2 is YYDKDF (reference sequence). Trimming removed 1 base at V and 0 bases at J, with 9 bases between.

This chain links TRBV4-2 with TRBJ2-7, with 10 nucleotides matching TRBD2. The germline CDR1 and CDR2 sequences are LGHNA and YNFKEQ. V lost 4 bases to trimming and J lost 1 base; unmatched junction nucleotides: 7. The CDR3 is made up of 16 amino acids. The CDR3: CASSPGLADRSYEQYF. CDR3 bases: TGTGCCAGCAGCCCTGGACTAGCGGATCGTTCCTACGAGCAGTACTTC.

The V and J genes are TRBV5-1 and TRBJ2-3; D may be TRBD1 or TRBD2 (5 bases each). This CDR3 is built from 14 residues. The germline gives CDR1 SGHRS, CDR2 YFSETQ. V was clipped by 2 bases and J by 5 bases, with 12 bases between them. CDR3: CASSFLEGRDTQYF. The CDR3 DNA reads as TGCGCCAGCAGCTTTCTAGAGGGGAGAGATACGCAGTATTTT.

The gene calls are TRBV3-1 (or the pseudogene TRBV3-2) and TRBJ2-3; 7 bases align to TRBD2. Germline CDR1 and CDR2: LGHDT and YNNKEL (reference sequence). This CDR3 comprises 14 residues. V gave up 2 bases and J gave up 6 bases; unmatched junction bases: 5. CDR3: CASSQRLARDTQYF. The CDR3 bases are TGTGCCAGCAGCCAACGACTAGCTAGGGATACGCAGTATTTT.

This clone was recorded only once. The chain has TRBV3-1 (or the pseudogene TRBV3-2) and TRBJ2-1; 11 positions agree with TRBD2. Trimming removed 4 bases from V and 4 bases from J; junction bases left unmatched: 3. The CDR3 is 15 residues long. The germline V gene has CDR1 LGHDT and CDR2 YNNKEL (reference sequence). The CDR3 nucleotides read TGTGCCAGCAGCCTGGGACTAGCGGTATACAATGAGCAGTTCTTC. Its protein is CASSLGLAVYNEQFF.

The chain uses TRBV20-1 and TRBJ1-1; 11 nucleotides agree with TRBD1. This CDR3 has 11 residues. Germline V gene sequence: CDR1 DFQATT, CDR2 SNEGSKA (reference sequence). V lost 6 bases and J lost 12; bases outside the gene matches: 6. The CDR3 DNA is TGCAGTGCCACTGGACAGGGGGCAACTTTCTTT. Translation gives CSATGQGATFF.

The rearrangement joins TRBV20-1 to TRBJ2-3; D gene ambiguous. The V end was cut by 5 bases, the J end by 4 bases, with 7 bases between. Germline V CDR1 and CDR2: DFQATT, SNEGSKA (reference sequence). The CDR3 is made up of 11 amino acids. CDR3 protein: CSAALADTQYF. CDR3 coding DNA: TGCAGTGCTGCCCTAGCAGATACGCAGTATTTT.

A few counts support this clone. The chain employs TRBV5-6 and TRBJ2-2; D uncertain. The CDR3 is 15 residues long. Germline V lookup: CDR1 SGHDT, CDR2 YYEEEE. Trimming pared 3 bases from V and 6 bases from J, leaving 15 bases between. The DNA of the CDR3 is TGTGCCAGCAGCTCCGAGGTCCCAGGAGCCGGGGAGCTGTTTTTT. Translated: CASSSEVPGAGELFF.

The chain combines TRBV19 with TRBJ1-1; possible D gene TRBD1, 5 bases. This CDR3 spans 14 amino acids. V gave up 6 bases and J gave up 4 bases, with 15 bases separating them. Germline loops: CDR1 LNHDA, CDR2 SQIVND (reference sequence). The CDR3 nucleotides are TGTGCCAGTAGCCCCCAAGGGGAGGGCACTGAAGCTTTCTTT. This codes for CASSPQGEGTEAFF. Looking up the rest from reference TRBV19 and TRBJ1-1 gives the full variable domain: DGGITQSPKYLFRKEGQNVTLSCEQNLNHDAMYWYRQDPGQGLRLIYYSQIVNDFQKGDIAEGYSVSREKKESFPLTVTSAQKNPTAFYLCASSPQGEGTEAFFGQGTRLTVV.

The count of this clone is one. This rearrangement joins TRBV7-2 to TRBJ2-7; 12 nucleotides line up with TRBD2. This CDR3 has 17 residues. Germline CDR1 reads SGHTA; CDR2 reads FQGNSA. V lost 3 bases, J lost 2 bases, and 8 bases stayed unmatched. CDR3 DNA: TGTGCCAGCAGCTTGGCTAGCGGGGGGGCTTTGCCCTACGAGCAGTACTTC. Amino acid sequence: CASSLASGGALPYEQYF.

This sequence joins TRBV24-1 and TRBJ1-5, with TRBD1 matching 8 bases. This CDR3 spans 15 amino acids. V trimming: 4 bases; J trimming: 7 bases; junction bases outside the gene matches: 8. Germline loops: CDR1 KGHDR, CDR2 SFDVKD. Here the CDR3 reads CATSEPGQVDQPQHF. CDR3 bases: TGTGCCACCAGTGAACCGGGACAGGTGGACCAGCCCCAGCATTTT.

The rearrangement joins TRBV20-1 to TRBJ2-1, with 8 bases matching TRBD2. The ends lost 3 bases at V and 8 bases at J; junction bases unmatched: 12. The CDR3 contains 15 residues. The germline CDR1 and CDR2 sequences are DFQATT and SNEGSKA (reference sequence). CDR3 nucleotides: TGCAGTGCTAGTCCGGGAGGGGGAGGATTGGATGAGCAGTTCTTC. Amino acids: CSASPGGGGLDEQFF.

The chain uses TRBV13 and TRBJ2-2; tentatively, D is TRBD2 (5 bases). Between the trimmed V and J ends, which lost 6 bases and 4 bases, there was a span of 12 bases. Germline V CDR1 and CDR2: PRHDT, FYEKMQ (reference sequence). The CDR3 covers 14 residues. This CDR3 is CASSWRVGTGELFF. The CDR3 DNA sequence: TGTGCCAGCAGTTGGCGGGTAGGCACCGGGGAGCTGTTTTTT.

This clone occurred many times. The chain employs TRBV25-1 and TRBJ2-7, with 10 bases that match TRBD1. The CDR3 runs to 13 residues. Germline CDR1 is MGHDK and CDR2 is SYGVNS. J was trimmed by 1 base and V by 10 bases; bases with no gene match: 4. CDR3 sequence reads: CAMPGQGSYEQYF. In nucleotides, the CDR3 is TGTGCCATGCCGGGACAGGGGTCCTACGAGCAGTACTTC.

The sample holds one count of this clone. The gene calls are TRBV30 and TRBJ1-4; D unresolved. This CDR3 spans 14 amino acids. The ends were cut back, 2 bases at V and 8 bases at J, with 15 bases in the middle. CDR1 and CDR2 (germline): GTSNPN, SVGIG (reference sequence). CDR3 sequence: CAWSPSALGEKLFF. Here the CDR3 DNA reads TGTGCCTGGAGTCCTTCGGCGCTTGGGGAAAAACTGTTTTTT.

CDR3 nucleotides: TGTGCCAGCAGTCCCCGGGGAGCTAGCGGGCCCTCTAGCACAGATACGCAGTATTTT. This sequence encodes CASSPRGASGPSSTDTQYF. The gene calls are TRBV6-2 or TRBV6-3 and TRBJ2-3, with 8 positions matching TRBD2. The CDR3 runs to 19 residues. Germline V CDR1 and CDR2: MNHEY, SVGEGT. V lost 5 bases to trimming and J lost 0 bases; unmatched junction nucleotides: 16.

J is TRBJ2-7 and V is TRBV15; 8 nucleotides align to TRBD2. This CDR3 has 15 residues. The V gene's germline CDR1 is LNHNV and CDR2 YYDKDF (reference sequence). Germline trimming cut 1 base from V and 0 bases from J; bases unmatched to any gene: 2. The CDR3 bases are TGTGCCACCAGCAGAGGACTAGCGAACTCCTACGAGCAGTACTTC. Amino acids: CATSRGLANSYEQYF.

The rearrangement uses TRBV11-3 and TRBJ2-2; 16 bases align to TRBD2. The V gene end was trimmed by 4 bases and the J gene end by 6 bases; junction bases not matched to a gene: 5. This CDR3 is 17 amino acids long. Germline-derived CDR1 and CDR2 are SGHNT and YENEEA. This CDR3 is CASSSPGLAGGPGELFF. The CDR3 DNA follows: TGTGCCAGCAGCTCCCCGGGACTAGCGGGAGGGCCCGGGGAGCTGTTTTTT.

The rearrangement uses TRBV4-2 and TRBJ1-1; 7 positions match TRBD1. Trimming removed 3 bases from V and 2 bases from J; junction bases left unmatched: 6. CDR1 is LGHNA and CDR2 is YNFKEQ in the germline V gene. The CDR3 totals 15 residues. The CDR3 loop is CASSHPDRTNTEAFF. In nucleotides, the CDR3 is TGTGCCAGCAGCCACCCGGACAGGACAAACACTGAAGCTTTCTTT.

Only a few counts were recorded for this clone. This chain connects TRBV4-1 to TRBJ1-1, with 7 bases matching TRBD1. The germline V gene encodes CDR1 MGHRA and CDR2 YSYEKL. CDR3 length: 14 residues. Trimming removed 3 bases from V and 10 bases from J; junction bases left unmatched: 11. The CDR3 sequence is CASSHPTGLEGAFF. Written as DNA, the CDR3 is TGCGCCAGCAGCCACCCGACAGGGCTGGAGGGAGCTTTCTTT.